Described below is a single T cell receptor (beta chain) sequence and its context. The antigen is not known. This specimen belongs to a study of T cell responses to AZD1222 COVID-19 vaccine. Study-wide results and limits: Close to half of all spike-specific TCRs reportedly target regions of the variants that are unmutated. When two AZD1222 doses had been given, Spike-specific TCR breadth and depth rose. There were mostly white British donors and more females than males, and clonal diversity was possibly underestimated.

Per the germline V gene, CDR1 is SGHNT and CDR2 is YENEEA. The CDR3 extends over 14 amino acids. The trim removed 3 bases at V and 7 bases at J, leaving 3 bases unmatched. Assay used: immunoSEQ multiplex PCR; TCRdb lists only in-frame clones, some missing. The sample has 90,000 to 100,000 clones, 85% seen once. Researchers grouped second doses given at about 4 or about 12 weeks into one pool. This sequence joins TRBV11-3 and TRBJ2-2, with TRBD1 matching over 9 bases. The material sequenced was peripheral blood, taken 28 days after the second AZD1222 dose. The TCR was taken from an adult who received the AZD1222 COVID-19 vaccine. The CDR3 DNA sequence: TGTGCCAGCAGCTTCACAGGGGGCATCGGGGAGCTGTTTTTT. It specifies CASSFTGGIGELFF.